The clone carrying this T cell receptor beta chain was observed many times. Germline CDR1 is DFQATT and CDR2 is SNEGSKA (reference sequence). This CDR3 has 15 amino acids. Trimming cost V 0 bases and J 5 bases; bases outside gene matches: 2. This entry is derived from a study of T cells after yellow fever vaccination. Overall study context: Any fraction with a low cell number was prepared using SMART-Seq v4 Ultra Low Input. Study-wide results and limits: Subsequent booster samples again held most clones from primary vaccination (less than 98% CD4, about 90% CD8).

TCRdb re-called the 5' RACE reads through MiXCR, storing one row per CDR3 protein. The data contain tens of thousands of distinct CDR3 sequences, over 3.5% of them singletons. This TCR came from a man aged 18 to 29 who received the YFV17D yellow fever vaccine. This material consisted of PBMCs, either bulk or a sorted T-cell subset (CD4+, CD8+, memory, or dextramer-sorted; not recorded which), taken on the day of the yellow fever booster vaccination. The chain is built from TRBV20-1 and TRBJ2-1; TRBD2 aligns across 12 bases. The CDR3 DNA reads as TGCAGTGCTAGAGATCGACTAGCGGGGGACAATGAGCAGTTCTTC. Residues: CSARDRLAGDNEQFF.